This T cell receptor (beta chain) was recorded in a study of T-cell memory formation after mild COVID-19. A single record per CDR3 protein comes from TCRdb applying MiXCR to the 5' RACE reads. The data contain roughly 580,000 distinct CDR3 sequences, roughly 17% of them singletons. CDR1 is SEHNR, CDR2 FQNEAQ, per germline (reference sequence). The CDR3 extends over 16 amino acids. Trimming shortened V by 2 bases and J by 0 bases, and 11 bases separated the two germline ends. This TCR came from an adult woman who had mild COVID-19 (a few samples of this study predate the infection). Cell type and time point are not known. This rearrangement joins TRBV7-9 to TRBJ1-3; D gene ambiguous. Sequences were obtained from PBMCs or a T cell subset sorted from them (not recorded which). CDR3 coding DNA: TGTGCCAGCAGCTTATCTCCAACTTACTCTGGAAACACCATATATTTT. Protein: CASSLSPTYSGNTIYF.